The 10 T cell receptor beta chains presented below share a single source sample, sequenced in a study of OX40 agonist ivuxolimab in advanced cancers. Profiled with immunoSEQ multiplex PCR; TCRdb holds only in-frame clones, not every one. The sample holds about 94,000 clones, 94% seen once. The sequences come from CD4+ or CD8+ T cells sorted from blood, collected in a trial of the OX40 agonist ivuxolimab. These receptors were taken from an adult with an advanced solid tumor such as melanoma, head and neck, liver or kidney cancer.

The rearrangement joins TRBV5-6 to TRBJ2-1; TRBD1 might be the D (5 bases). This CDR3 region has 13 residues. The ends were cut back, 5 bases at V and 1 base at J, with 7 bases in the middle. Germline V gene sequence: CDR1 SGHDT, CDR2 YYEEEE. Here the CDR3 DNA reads TGTGCCAGCAGACAGGTTTCCTACAATGAGCAGTTCTTC. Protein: CASRQVSYNEQFF. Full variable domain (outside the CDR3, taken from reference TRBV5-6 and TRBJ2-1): DAGVTQSPTHLIKTRGQQVTLRCSPKSGHDTVSWYQQALGQGPQFIFQYYEEEERQRGNFPDRFSGHQFPNYSSELNVNALLLGDSALYLCASRQVSYNEQFFGPGTRLTVL.

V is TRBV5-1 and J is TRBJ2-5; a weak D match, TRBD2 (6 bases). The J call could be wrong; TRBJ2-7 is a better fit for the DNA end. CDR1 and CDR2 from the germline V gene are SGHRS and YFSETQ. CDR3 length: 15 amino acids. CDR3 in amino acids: CASSLGAGQSYEQYF. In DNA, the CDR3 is TGCGCCAGCAGCTTGGGGGCGGGGCAATCCTACGAGCAGTACTTC.

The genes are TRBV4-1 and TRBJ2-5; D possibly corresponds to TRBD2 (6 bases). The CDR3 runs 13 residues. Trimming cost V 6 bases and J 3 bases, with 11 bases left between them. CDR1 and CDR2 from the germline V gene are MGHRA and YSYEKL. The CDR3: CASRGGGKETQYF. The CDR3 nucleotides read TGCGCCAGCAGGGGGGGTGGTAAAGAGACCCAGTACTTC.

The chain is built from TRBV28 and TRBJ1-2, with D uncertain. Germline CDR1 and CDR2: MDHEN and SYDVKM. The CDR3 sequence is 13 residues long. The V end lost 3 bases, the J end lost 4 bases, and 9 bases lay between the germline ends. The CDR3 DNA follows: TGTGCCAGCAGTTTTAGGGCCATCTATGGCTACACCTTC. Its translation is CASSFRAIYGYTF.

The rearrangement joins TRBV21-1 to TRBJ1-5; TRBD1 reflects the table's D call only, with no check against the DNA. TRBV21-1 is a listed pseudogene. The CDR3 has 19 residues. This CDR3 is CASSKVGDRGRGSNQPQHF. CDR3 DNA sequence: TGTGCCAGCAGCAAAGTAGGGGACAGGGGGCGGGGAAGCAATCAGCCCCAGCATTTT.

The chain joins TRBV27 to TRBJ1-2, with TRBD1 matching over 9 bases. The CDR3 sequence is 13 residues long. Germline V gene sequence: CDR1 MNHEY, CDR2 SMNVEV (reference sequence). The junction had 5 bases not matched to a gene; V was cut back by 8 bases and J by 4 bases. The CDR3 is CASRGTGLYGYTF. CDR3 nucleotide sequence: TGTGCCAGCCGCGGGACAGGGCTCTATGGCTACACCTTC.

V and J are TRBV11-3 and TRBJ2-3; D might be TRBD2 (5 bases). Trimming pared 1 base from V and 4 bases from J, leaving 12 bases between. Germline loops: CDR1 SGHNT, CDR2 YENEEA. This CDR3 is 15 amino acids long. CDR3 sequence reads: CASSLAGYGPDTQYF. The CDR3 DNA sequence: TGTGCCAGCAGCTTAGCGGGATATGGCCCAGATACGCAGTATTTT.

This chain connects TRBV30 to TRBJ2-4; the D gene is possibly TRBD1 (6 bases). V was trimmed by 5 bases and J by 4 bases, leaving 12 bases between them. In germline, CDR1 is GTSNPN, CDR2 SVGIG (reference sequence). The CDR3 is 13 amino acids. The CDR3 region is CAWGKQGKNIQYF. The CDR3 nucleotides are TGTGCCTGGGGGAAGCAGGGGAAAAACATTCAGTACTTC.

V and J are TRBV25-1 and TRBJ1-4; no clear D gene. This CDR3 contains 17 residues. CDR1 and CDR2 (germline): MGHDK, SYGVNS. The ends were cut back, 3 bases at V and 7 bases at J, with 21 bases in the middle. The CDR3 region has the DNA TGTGCCAGCAGTGACTACCCCCCCAGCGAGGGTACTGAAAAACTGTTTTTT. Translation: CASSDYPPSEGTEKLFF.

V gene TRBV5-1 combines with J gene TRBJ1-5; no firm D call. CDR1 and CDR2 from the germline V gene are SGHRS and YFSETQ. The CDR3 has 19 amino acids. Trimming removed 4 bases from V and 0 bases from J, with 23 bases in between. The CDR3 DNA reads TGCGCCAGCAGCCCCCGGGCACTCGTATCCTGTTATAGCAATCAGCCCCAGCATTTT. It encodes CASSPRALVSCYSNQPQHF.